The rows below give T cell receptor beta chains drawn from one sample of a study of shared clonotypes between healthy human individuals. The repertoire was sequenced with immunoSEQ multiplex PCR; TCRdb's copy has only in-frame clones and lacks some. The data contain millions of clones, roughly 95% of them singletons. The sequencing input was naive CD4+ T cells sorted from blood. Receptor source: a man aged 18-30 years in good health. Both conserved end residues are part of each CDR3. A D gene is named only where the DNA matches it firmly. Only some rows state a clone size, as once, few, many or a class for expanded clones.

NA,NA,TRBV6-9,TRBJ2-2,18,TGTGCCAGGGACCCCGGGCCGATTACATTCGCGAACACCGGGGAGCTGTTTTTT,CARDPGPITFANTGELFF
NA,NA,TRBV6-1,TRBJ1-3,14,TGTGCCAGCAGTGAAAACCTCTCTGGAAACACCATATATTTT,CASSENLSGNTIYF
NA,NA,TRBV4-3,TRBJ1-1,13,TGCGCCAGCAGCCAACGGCCCAACACTGAAGCTTTCTTT,CASSQRPNTEAFF
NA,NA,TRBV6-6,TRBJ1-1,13,TGTGCCAGCAGAACAGGGATGAACACTGAAGCTTTCTTT,CASRTGMNTEAFF
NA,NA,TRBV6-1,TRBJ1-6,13,TGTGCCAGCAGTGGAGGACTGGAGTCACCCCTCCACTTT,CASSGGLESPLHF
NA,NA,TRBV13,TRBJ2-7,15,TGTGCCAGCAGCACCCGGACCGGGAGCTCCTACGAGCAGTACTTC,CASSTRTGSSYEQYF
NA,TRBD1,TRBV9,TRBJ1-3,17,TGTGCCAGCAGCGTAGAGGCAGGGGGCCACTCTGGAAACACCATATATTTT,CASSVEAGGHSGNTIYF
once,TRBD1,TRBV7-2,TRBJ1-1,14,TGTGCCAGCAGCTCGGACAGGGTGAACACTGAAGCTTTCTTT,CASSSDRVNTEAFF
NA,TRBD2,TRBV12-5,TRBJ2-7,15,TGTGCTAGTGGTTTGTCGGGTGGCGGGAGGTACGAGCAGTACTTC,CASGLSGGGRYEQYF
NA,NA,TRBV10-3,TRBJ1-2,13,TGTGCCACAGGGGTCTTAGCTAACTATGGCTACACCTTC,CATGVLANYGYTF
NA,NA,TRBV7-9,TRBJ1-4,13,TGTGCCAGCAGCATGAGCCCTGGGGAAAAACTGTTTTTT,CASSMSPGEKLFF
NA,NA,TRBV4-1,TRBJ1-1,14,TGCGCCAGCAGCCAAGGAATCACTAACACTGAAGCTTTCTTT,CASSQGITNTEAFF
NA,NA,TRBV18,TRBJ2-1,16,TGTGCCAGCTCATCTGCAGGGGGGTTATCCTACAATGAGCAGTTCTTC,CASSSAGGLSYNEQFF
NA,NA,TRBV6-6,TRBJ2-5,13,TGTGCCAGCAGTTACAGGTTAAAAGAGACCCAGTACTTC,CASSYRLKETQYF
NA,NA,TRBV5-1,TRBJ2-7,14,TGCGCCAGCAGCTACGGGACTGACCCCTACGAGCAGTACTTC,CASSYGTDPYEQYF
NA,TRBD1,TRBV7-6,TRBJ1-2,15,TGTGCCAGCAGTCCCCAATCTACAGGGGGCTATGGCTACACCTTC,CASSPQSTGGYGYTF
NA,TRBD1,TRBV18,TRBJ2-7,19,TGTGCCAGCTCACCAAACCATCGGGCGGACAGGGGAGAGGACAACGAGCAGTACTTC,CASSPNHRADRGEDNEQYF
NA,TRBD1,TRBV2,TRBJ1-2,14,TGTGCCAGCAGGGAGGACAGGGGTCTCTATGGCTACACCTTC,CASREDRGLYGYTF
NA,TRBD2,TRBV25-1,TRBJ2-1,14,TGTGCCAGCAGTGACCCCGGACTAGCGGTTGAGCAGTTCTTC,CASSDPGLAVEQFF
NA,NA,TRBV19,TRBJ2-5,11,TGTGCCAGTAGTGCACAAGAGACCCAGTACTTC,CASSAQETQYF
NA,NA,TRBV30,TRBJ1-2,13,TGTGCCTGGGTTCCGGGCAGAAACTATGGCTACACCTTC,CAWVPGRNYGYTF
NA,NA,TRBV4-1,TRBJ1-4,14,TGCGCCAGCAGCCAAGGAGGCTTAGGTGAAAAACTGTTTTTT,CASSQGGLGEKLFF
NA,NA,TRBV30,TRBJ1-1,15,TGTGCCTGGAGTGTGTCTCTGGCAGTTGGTACTGAAGCTTTCTTT,CAWSVSLAVGTEAFF
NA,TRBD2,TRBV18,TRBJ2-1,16,TGTGCCAGCTCACCACGGGGACTAGCGGGAGAGCATGAGCAGTTCTTC,CASSPRGLAGEHEQFF
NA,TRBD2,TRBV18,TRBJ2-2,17,TGTGCCAGCTCACCAGGTTGGACTAGTGCTAACGCCGGGGAGCTGTTTTTT,CASSPGWTSANAGELFF
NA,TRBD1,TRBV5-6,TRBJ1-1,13,TGTGCCAGCAGCTTGGGACAGGGGGCTGAAGCTTTCTTT,CASSLGQGAEAFF
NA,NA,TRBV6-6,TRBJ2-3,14,TGTGCCAGCAGAGCTGACCCCAGCACAGATACGCAGTATTTT,CASRADPSTDTQYF
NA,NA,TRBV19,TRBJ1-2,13,TGTGCCAGTAGGGAGGGACAAAGATATGGCTACACCTTC,CASREGQRYGYTF
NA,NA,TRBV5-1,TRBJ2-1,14,TGCGCCAGCAAACCGGAGGTCTCCTACAATGAGCAGTTCTTC,CASKPEVSYNEQFF
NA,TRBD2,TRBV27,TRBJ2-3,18,TGTGCCAGCAGTTTCACTAGCGGGGGGGGTCCTAGCACAGATACGCAGTATTTT,CASSFTSGGGPSTDTQYF
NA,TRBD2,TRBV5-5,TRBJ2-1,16,TGTGCCAGCAGCTTCTTACTAGCGGGGGGCGGCAATGAGCAGTTCTTC,CASSFLLAGGGNEQFF
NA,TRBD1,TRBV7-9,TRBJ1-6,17,TGTGCCAGCAGCTCCTCCTTTGCCGGACAGGGTGATTCACCCCTCCACTTT,CASSSSFAGQGDSPLHF
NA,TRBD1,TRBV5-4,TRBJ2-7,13,TGTGCCAGCAGCTTGCAGGGGGTGCACGAGCAGTACTTC,CASSLQGVHEQYF
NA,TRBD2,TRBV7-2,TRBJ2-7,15,TGTGCCAGCAGCGTAGGTAGTCTAGCGGAATCCTTGCGATACTTC,CASSVGSLAESLRYF
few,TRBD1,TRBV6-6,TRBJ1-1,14,TGTGCCAGCAGCCGCGACAGGGCGAACACTGAAGCTTTCTTT,CASSRDRANTEAFF
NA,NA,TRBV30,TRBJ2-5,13,TGTGCCTGGTCGGTCAGGGTTCAAGAGACCCAGTACTTC,CAWSVRVQETQYF
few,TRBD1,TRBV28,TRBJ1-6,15,TGTGCCAGCAGTTACGTGGGACAGGGTAGATCACCCCTCCACTTT,CASSYVGQGRSPLHF
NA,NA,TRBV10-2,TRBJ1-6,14,TGCGCCAGCAGTGAGGGCCAGGGCTATGCACCCCCCCACTTT,CASSEGQGYAPPHF
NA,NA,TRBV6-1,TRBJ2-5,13,TGTGCCAGCAGGACAAGTCACCAAGAGACCCAGTACTTC,CASRTSHQETQYF
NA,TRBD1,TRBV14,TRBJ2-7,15,TGTGCCAGCAGTTATTCCGGACAGGGGGCTGGGGAGCAGTACTTC,CASSYSGQGAGEQYF
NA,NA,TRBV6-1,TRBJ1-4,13,TGTGCCAGCAACTCAGGGAATAATGAAAAACTGTTTTTT,CASNSGNNEKLFF
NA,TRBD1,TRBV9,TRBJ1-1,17,TGTGCCAGCAGCGTAGAGGTCTCAGGGGGACCGCTTTCTGAAGCTTTCTTT,CASSVEVSGGPLSEAFF
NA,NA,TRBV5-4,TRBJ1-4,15,TGTGCCAGCAGCTTCCCAGGGGATACTAATGAAAAACTGTTTTTT,CASSFPGDTNEKLFF
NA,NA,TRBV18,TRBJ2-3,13,TGTGCCAGCTCACCGGTGAGGGCAGATACGCAGTATTTT,CASSPVRADTQYF
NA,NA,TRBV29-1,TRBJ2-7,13,TGCAGCGTTCAGGACTCAAGCTCCTACGAGCAGTACTTC,CSVQDSSSYEQYF
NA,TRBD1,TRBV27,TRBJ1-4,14,TGTGCCAGCAGGGGGACAGCAACTAATGAAAAACTGTTTTTT,CASRGTATNEKLFF
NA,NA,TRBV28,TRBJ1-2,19,TGTGCCAGCAGTTCCCCCTCACCCGGGCTAAATCAAGAAGGATATGGCTACACCTTC,CASSSPSPGLNQEGYGYTF
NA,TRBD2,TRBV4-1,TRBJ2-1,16,TGCGCCAGCAGCCCCCGACTAGCGGGACTCTACAATGAGCAGTTCTTC,CASSPRLAGLYNEQFF
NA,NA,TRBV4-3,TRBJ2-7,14,TGCGCCAGCAGCCAAGATACGAGTATCCACGAGCAGTACTTC,CASSQDTSIHEQYF
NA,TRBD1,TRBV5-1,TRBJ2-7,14,TGCGCCAGCAGCCCGAGACAGGGGTCGGGCGAGCAGTACTTC,CASSPRQGSGEQYF
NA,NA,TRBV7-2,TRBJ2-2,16,TGTGCCAGCAGCTTAGTAGCGGCCACGAACACCGGGGAGCTGTTTTTT,CASSLVAATNTGELFF
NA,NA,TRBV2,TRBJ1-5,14,TGTGCCAGCAGCCGACAGGTGAGCAATCAGCCCCAGCATTTT,CASSRQVSNQPQHF
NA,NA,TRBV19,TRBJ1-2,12,TGTGCCAGTTCCATCTCGGACTATGGCTACACCTTC,CASSISDYGYTF
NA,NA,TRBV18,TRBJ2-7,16,TGTGCCAGCTCAACGACATCCCAGGGTGTTGCCTACGAGCAGTACTTC,CASSTTSQGVAYEQYF
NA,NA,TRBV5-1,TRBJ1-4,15,TGCGCCAGCAGCTTGGCGGGGACTCTTAATGAAAAACTGTTTTTT,CASSLAGTLNEKLFF